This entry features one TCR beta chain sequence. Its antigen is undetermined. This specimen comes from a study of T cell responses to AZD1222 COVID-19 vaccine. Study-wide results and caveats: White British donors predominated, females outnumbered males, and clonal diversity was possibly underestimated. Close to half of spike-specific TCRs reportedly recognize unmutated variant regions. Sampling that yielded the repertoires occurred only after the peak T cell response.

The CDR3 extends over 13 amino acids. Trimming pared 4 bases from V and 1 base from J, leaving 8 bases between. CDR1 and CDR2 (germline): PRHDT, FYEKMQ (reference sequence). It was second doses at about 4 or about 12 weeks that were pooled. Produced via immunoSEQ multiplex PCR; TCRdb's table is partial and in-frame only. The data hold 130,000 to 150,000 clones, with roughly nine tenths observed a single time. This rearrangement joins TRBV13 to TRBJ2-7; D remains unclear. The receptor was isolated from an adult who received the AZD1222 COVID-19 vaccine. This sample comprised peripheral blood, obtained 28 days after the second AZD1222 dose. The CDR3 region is CASSSGPSYEQYF. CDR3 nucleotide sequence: TGTGCCAGCAGCTCCGGGCCGTCCTACGAGCAGTACTTC.